This T cell receptor (beta chain) is from a study of blood T cell repertoires in COVID-19. Study as a whole: Collection of acute and convalescent COVID-19 samples took place in the United States, Italy and Spain. The analysed material was cDNA or gDNA that came from T cells, B-cell-depleted T cells, or PBMCs.

In the original workflow: Counts of nucleated cells, estimated from reference gene primer amplification, were obtained. Generated by immunoSEQ multiplex PCR, the TCRdb table keeps only in-frame clones and is missing some. Clone size and the V and J calls come from that table; the DNA yielded D and trimming. The sample includes around 270,000 clones, 75% to 90% of them seen just once. CDR3 size: 13 residues. Trimming left V 4 bases short and J 8 bases short, with 12 bases between. Germline values: CDR1 MDHEN, CDR2 SYDVKM. The chain is built from TRBV28 and TRBJ2-1; D perhaps matches TRBD2 (5 bases). What was sequenced was peripheral blood. The TCR was taken from a man between 25 and 39 years old with acute or convalescent COVID-19. The CDR3 protein is CASSSGPRDEQFF. CDR3 in DNA: TGTGCCAGCAGTTCTGGCCCGCGGGATGAGCAGTTCTTC. Combining the CDR3 with reference TRBV28 and TRBJ2-1 gives the whole variable domain DVKVTQSSRYLVKRTGEKVFLECVQDMDHENMFWYRQDPGLGLRLIYFSYDVKMKEKGDIPEGYSVSREKKERFSLILESASTNQTSMYLCASSSGPRDEQFFGPGTRLTVL.